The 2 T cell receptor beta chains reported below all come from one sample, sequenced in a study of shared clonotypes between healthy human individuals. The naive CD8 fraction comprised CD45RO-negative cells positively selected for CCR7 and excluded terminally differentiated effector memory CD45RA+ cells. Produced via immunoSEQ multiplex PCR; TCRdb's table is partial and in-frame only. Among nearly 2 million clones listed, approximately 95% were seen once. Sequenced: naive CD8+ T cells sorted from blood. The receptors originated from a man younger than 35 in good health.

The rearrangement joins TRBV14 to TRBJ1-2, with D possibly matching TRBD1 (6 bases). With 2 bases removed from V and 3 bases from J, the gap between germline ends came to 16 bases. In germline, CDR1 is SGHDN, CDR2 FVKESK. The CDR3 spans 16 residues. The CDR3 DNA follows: TGTGCCAGCAGCCAATCTTACAGGGCGCCGGACTATGGCTACACCTTC. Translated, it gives CASSQSYRAPDYGYTF.

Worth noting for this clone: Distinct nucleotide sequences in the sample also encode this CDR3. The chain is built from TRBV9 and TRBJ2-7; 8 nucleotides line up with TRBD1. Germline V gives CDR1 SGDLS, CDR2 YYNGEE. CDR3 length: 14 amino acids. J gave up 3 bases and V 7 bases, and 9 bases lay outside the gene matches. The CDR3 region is CASSVGTGDYEQYF. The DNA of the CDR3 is TGTGCCAGCTCTGTAGGGACAGGAGACTACGAGCAGTACTTC. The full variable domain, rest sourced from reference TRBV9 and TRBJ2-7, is DSGVTQTPKHLITATGQRVTLRCSPRSGDLSVYWYQQSLDQGLQFLIQYYNGEERAKGNILERFSAQQFPDLHSELNLSSLELGDSALYFCASSVGTGDYEQYFGPGTRLTVT.